A selection of T cell receptor beta chains follows, all from one sample in a study of T cells in Graves' hyperthyroidism and ophthalmopathy. TCRdb reanalysed the multiplex PCR reads using MiXCR and keeps one entry per CDR3 protein. Altogether more than 450,000 distinct CDR3 sequences are present, roughly 21% being singletons, with the ten largest covering 47%. Material for sequencing was blood. These receptors were obtained from a man aged 35-49 years with Graves' ophthalmopathy. CDR3s include the opening cysteine and the closing phenylalanine or tryptophan. A D gene is named only where the DNA matches it firmly. A row's size may be missing; if present it is once, few, many or a size class.

TRBV27	few	TRBJ1-2	15	TRBD1	TGTGCCAGCAGGACAGACAGGGCGCCTAACTATGGCTACACCTTC	CASRTDRAPNYGYTF
TRBV28	NA	TRBJ2-2	16	NA	TGTGCCAGCAGGGGAGGGGGGGACCCGAACACCGGGGGGCTGTTTTTT	CASRGGGDPNTGGLFF
TRBV6-1	many	TRBJ1-5	17	NA	TGTGCCAGCAGTGAACGGCTTGATCCTTCGAGCAATCAGCCCCAGCATTTT	CASSERLDPSSNQPQHF
TRBV6-1	few	TRBJ1-1	15	TRBD1	TGTGCCAGCAGGGACAGGGGCCGTGTGAACACTGAAGCTTTCTTT	CASRDRGRVNTEAFF
TRBV30	NA	TRBJ2-3	13	NA	TGTGCCTGGAGTGAGTCCGGCACAGGTACGCAGTATTTT	CAWSESGTGTQYF
TRBV7-3	few	TRBJ1-6	19	NA	TGTGCCAGCAGCTTCAACCCCAGAGGCCCCCAGGGTGATAATTCACCCCTCCACTTT	CASSFNPRGPQGDNSPLHF
TRBV24-1	few	TRBJ2-2	19	NA	TGTGCCACGGGAGATTCTGGGAAGGGTACCTTTCCCAACACCGGGGAGCTGTTTTTT	CATGDSGKGTFPNTGELFF
TRBV11-2	many	TRBJ2-7	13	NA	TGTGCCAGCAGCTTAGTTGGCAGGGACGAGCAGTACTTC	CASSLVGRDEQYF
TRBV18	NA	TRBJ1-5	14	NA	TGTGCCAGCTCCCAGAGGACAGAGCGTCAGCCCCAGCATTTT	CASSQRTERQPQHF
TRBV20-1	many	TRBJ2-3	15	NA	TGCAGTGCCCAGATCGGAGGGTACGGGACAGATACGCAGTATTTT	CSAQIGGYGTDTQYF
TRBV2	many	TRBJ2-5	12	NA	TGTGCCAGCACTCAGGGCCAAGAGACCCAGTACTTC	CASTQGQETQYF
TRBV7-2	NA	TRBJ2-2	15	NA	TGTGCCAGCAGCTTGGGGCTTATCCTAAGGGGGGAGCTGTTTTTT	CASSLGLILRGELFF
TRBV6-2/TRBV6-3	NA	TRBJ2-3	15	NA	TGTGCCAGCAAGTCAGTGCCCCAGGGCGCAGATACGCAGTATTTT	CASKSVPQGADTQYF
TRBV5-1	NA	TRBJ2-5	16	NA	TGCGCCAGCAGCTTGGGAGGCATCCGGGAACAAGAGACCCAGTACTTC	CASSLGGIREQETQYF
TRBV20-1	NA	TRBJ1-2	17	NA	TGCAGTGCTAATCCCCGCCGGGACACCTATCCTGACTATGGCTACACCTTC	CSANPRRDTYPDYGYTF
TRBV6-4	NA	TRBJ2-1	15	TRBD1	TGTGCCAGCAGTTCCGGGACAGGGGACTACAATGAGCAGTTCTTC	CASSSGTGDYNEQFF
TRBV7-2	NA	TRBJ1-1	13	TRBD1	TGTGCCAGCAGCGCCCGACAGGGCACTGAAGCTTTCTTT	CASSARQGTEAFF
TRBV7-2	few	TRBJ2-3	17	TRBD2	TGTGCCAGCAGCTTAGTCCTGGGGCCAGCGGGGGCAGATACGCAGTATTTT	CASSLVLGPAGADTQYF
TRBV20-1	NA	TRBJ2-3	14	NA	TGCAGTGCCCGACTTCTGACGGGCACAGATACGCAGTATTTT	CSARLLTGTDTQYF
TRBV14	NA	TRBJ2-5	13	NA	TGTGCCAGCAGCCAATTGGGCGGGGAGACCCAGTACTTC	CASSQLGGETQYF
TRBV19	NA	TRBJ1-2	14	TRBD1	TGTGCCAGTAGTACCAACAGGGGAGCCTATGGCTACACCTTC	CASSTNRGAYGYTF
TRBV5-1	NA	TRBJ1-3	14	NA	TGCGCCAGCACCCCGGCGGGGTCTGGAAACACCATATATTTT	CASTPAGSGNTIYF
TRBV7-2	NA	TRBJ2-7	15	TRBD2	TGTGCCAACTCGAGGGAGGGAGCTGGCTCTGTGGTGCAGTACTTC	CANSREGAGSVVQYF
TRBV6-1	NA	TRBJ2-5	13	TRBD1	TGTGCCAGCGAAAGACAGGGGCTGGAGACCCAGTACTTC	CASERQGLETQYF
TRBV3-1	NA	TRBJ2-2	17	NA	TGTGCCAGCAGCCAAGATGTGGACACACCGAACACCGGGGAGCTGTTTTTT	CASSQDVDTPNTGELFF
TRBV5-6	NA	TRBJ2-7	16	NA	TGTGCCAGCAGCTTGAAACCTGCCGCGGGATCCGCCGGGCAGTACTTC	CASSLKPAAGSAGQYF
TRBV7-9	many	TRBJ2-1	14	NA	TGTGCCAGCAGCCTAACGACTGGACCCCAGGAGCAGTTCTTC	CASSLTTGPQEQFF
TRBV5-1	NA	TRBJ2-1	14	TRBD2	TGCGCCAGCAGCTGGACTAGCGGGATTAATGAGCAGTTCTTC	CASSWTSGINEQFF
TRBV12-3/TRBV12-4	many	TRBJ1-2	14	TRBD1	TGTGCCAGCAGTAACAGGGGGCGTGGATATGGCTACACCTTC	CASSNRGRGYGYTF
TRBV20-1	many	TRBJ2-3	12	NA	TGCAGTGCTAGAGGTTTGGGGAATACGCAGTATTTT	CSARGLGNTQYF
TRBV3-1	many	TRBJ1-1	14	NA	TGTGCCAGCAGCCAAGGCCTCAGGGTTACTGAAGCTTTCTTT	CASSQGLRVTEAFF
TRBV6-5	few	TRBJ2-1	14	NA	TGTGCCAGCAGTTACTCGAACGGGGGCAATGAGCAGTTCTTC	CASSYSNGGNEQFF
TRBV4-3	NA	TRBJ1-5	14	NA	TGCGCCAGCAGCCAAGATTTCGGGAATCAGCCCCAGCATTTT	CASSQDFGNQPQHF
TRBV9	NA	TRBJ2-5	14	NA	TGTGCCAGCAGCCAACAGGGGGGGGCAGGGACCCAGTACTTC	CASSQQGGAGTQYF
TRBV29-1	many	TRBJ1-1	15	TRBD1	TGCAGCGTTGAGTCCTACAGGGGGCTGAACACTGAAGCTTTCTTT	CSVESYRGLNTEAFF
TRBV14	few	TRBJ1-1	13	NA	TGTGCCAGCAGCCAAGATGAGATCACTGAAGCTTTCTTT	CASSQDEITEAFF
TRBV12-5	many	TRBJ2-7	13	TRBD2	TGTGCTAGTGGAACGACTAGCGGGGTACGGCAGTACTTC	CASGTTSGVRQYF
TRBV11-2	NA	TRBJ2-6	17	NA	TGTGCCAGCCCCCCAGTAGAGTGGGGCTCTGGGGCCAACGTCCTGACTTTC	CASPPVEWGSGANVLTF
TRBV11-1	NA	TRBJ2-2	13	NA	TGTGCCAGCAGCAGGATGAACACCGGGGAGCTGTTTTTT	CASSRMNTGELFF
TRBV28	many	TRBJ1-2	17	TRBD1	TGTGCCAGTCAAGAGGGGGGGACAGGGGGAAGGAGCTATGGCTACACCTTC	CASQEGGTGGRSYGYTF
TRBV20-1	many	TRBJ2-3	21	TRBD2	TGCAGTGCTAGAGATCTGGCGGGAAGAGGACTAGCGGGAGAACCTCGGGATACGCAGTATTTT	CSARDLAGRGLAGEPRDTQYF
TRBV20-1	many	TRBJ2-7	14	NA	TGCAGTGCTCCCGACAGGAAACGCTCCTACGAGCAGTACTTC	CSAPDRKRSYEQYF
TRBV18	many	TRBJ2-7	15	TRBD1	TGTGCCAGCTCACCCCTCCCGGGACAGCCCTACGAGCAGTACTTC	CASSPLPGQPYEQYF
TRBV6-5	many	TRBJ1-1	14	NA	TGTGCCAGCAGTTACGGTTCGGTATTCCCTGAAGCTTTCTTT	CASSYGSVFPEAFF
TRBV3-1	NA	TRBJ2-1	18	TRBD2	TGTGCCAGCGAGGGGACTAGCGGGGGGGCAAGCTCCTACAATGAGCAGTTCTTC	CASEGTSGGASSYNEQFF
TRBV5-1	few	TRBJ1-3	16	TRBD1	TGCGCCAGCAGCCCGGGGGACAGGCACTCTGGAAACACCATATATTTT	CASSPGDRHSGNTIYF
TRBV28	NA	TRBJ1-1	13	NA	TGTGCCAGCAGCTTAATCATGAACACTGAAGCTTTCTTT	CASSLIMNTEAFF
TRBV6-5	NA	TRBJ2-3	15	NA	TGTGCCAGCAGTTACGGGGGGCCCAGCACAGATACGCAGTATTTT	CASSYGGPSTDTQYF
TRBV20-1	NA	TRBJ1-4	12	NA	TGCAGTGCTAGAAACAGCCCGGAAAAACTGTTTTTT	CSARNSPEKLFF
TRBV7-2	many	TRBJ2-3	14	NA	TGTGCCAGCAGCCCCCGACTTGACACAGATACGCAGTATTTT	CASSPRLDTDTQYF
TRBV6-1	NA	TRBJ2-1	12	TRBD2	TGTGCCAGCAGTACCCCGGACGGGAGGGGTTTCTTC	CASSTPDGRGFF
TRBV12-3/TRBV12-4	many	TRBJ1-2	14	NA	TGTGCCAGCAGTACGGGGCCGGGACTAACGGGCTACACCTTC	CASSTGPGLTGYTF
TRBV20-1	NA	TRBJ1-5	16	NA	TGCAGTGCTACCAGGGCGGCGCGGGGGGATTATCAGCCCCAGCATTTT	CSATRAARGDYQPQHF
TRBV6-2/TRBV6-3	many	TRBJ2-3	13	NA	TGTGCCAGCGGTCTGAGGCGGGGCAATACGCAGTATTTT	CASGLRRGNTQYF
TRBV10-3	NA	TRBJ2-5	13	NA	TGTGCCATCAAGGGCAGGGAGGTAGAGACCCAGTACTTC	CAIKGREVETQYF
TRBV5-1	NA	TRBJ2-4	17	TRBD1	TGCGCCAGCAGGGAAAAAACAGGGGGCCCGGGCAAAAACATTCAGTACTTC	CASREKTGGPGKNIQYF
TRBV7-9	few	TRBJ2-7	12	TRBD2	TGTGCCAGCAGCTGGGGAGGGTCGGAGCAGTACTTC	CASSWGGSEQYF
TRBV7-9	few	TRBJ1-4	15	TRBD1	TGTGCCAGCTCCGCCGGGACAGGGAATGATGAAAAACTGTTTTTT	CASSAGTGNDEKLFF